These 16 T cell receptor beta chains originate from one sample sequenced in a study of blood T cell repertoires in COVID-19. Repertoires were generated with immunoSEQ multiplex PCR, while TCRdb's copy carries only in-frame clones and drops some. The profile covers around 190,000 clones, with more than 75% appearing a single time and approximately 5% taken by the ten largest. The sample taken for sequencing was peripheral blood. All receptors derive from a woman of 80 years or more with acute or convalescent COVID-19.

The chain is built from TRBV29-1 and TRBJ2-3; 8 nucleotides align to TRBD1. V shed 7 bases, J shed 0 bases, and the junction held 9 bases outside the gene matches. Germline lookup yields CDR1 SQVTM and CDR2 ANQGSEA. CDR3 length: 15 amino acids. The CDR3 region has the DNA TGCAGCGCGGTATTAGGACAGGGAAGCACAGATACGCAGTATTTT. Translated: CSAVLGQGSTDTQYF.

This clone was recorded once. V gene TRBV28 combines with J gene TRBJ2-3; 7 nucleotides line up with TRBD1. V dropped 4 bases and J dropped 1; count of bases not matched to a gene: 5. CDR1 and CDR2 (germline): MDHEN, SYDVKM. The CDR3 covers 15 residues. This CDR3 reads CASSSNRGRTDTQYF. CDR3 nucleotides: TGTGCCAGCAGTTCAAACAGGGGCCGCACAGATACGCAGTATTTT.

This clone occurred once. The chain recombines TRBV10-3 with TRBJ2-3; the D gene is possibly TRBD2 (5 bases). Trimming left V 3 bases short and J 0 bases short, with 10 bases between. This CDR3 is 15 amino acids long. The germline V gene encodes CDR1 ENHRY and CDR2 SYGVKD. Here the CDR3 reads CAISDLAASTDTQYF. The CDR3, as DNA: TGTGCCATCAGTGACCTAGCAGCTAGCACAGATACGCAGTATTTT.

CDR3 nucleotide sequence: TGTGCCAGCAGTTACCCGGGACAGGGTAATGAAAAACTGTTTTTT. Protein: CASSYPGQGNEKLFF. The chain links TRBV2 to TRBJ1-4; 9 positions agree with TRBD1. The V segment lost 5 bases and the J segment 4 bases; nucleotides outside the gene matches: 5. The CDR3 covers 15 residues. Per the germline V gene, CDR1 is SNHLY and CDR2 is FYNNEI.

V and J are TRBV5-8 and TRBJ1-2; D is unclear. The CDR3 sequence is 13 residues long. Looked up from germline, CDR1 is SGHTS and CDR2 is YDEGEE. V was trimmed by 2 bases and J by 7 bases, leaving 12 bases between them. The chain's CDR3 is CASSFLSGFGYTF. The CDR3 nucleotides are TGTGCCAGCAGCTTTCTGAGCGGCTTTGGCTACACCTTC.

This clone was counted a single time. The chain employs TRBV18 and TRBJ2-2, with 8 bases identical to TRBD1. V lost 6 bases and J lost 1; bases outside the gene matches: 7. This CDR3 region has 16 residues. The germline V gene encodes CDR1 KGHSH and CDR2 LQKENI. The CDR3: CASSFLTGENTGELFF. CDR3 DNA sequence: TGTGCCAGCTCTTTCTTGACAGGGGAGAACACCGGGGAGCTGTTTTTT.

This clone was seen a few times. The V and J genes are TRBV7-3 and TRBJ2-7; no clear D gene. V gave up 8 bases and J gave up 4 bases, with 9 bases separating them. The CDR3 is 11 amino acids. CDR1 is SGHTA and CDR2 is FQGTGA in the germline V gene. The CDR3 sequence is CASVPLYEQYF. In DNA, the CDR3 is TGTGCCAGCGTACCCCTATACGAGCAGTACTTC.

The J gene is TRBJ2-2, the V gene TRBV10-3; 9 bases fit TRBD1. Germline CDR1 ENHRY, CDR2 SYGVKD. Trimming took 10 bases from V and 3 from J; bases not matched to a gene: 12. The CDR3 length is 16 residues. The CDR3 DNA is TGTGCCAGGGACAGGGTATTAGGGACCTACACCGGGGAGCTGTTTTTT. Amino acids: CARDRVLGTYTGELFF.

This clone was seen a handful of times. This chain joins TRBV19 and TRBJ1-1, with D uncertain. Trimming removed 6 bases from V and 5 bases from J, with 16 bases in between. The CDR3 has 14 residues. In germline, CDR1 is LNHDA, CDR2 SQIVND (reference sequence). CDR3 amino acids: CASRPIGVWTEAFF. CDR3 DNA sequence: TGTGCCAGTAGGCCCATCGGGGTATGGACTGAAGCTTTCTTT.

This clone was recorded only once. The V and J genes are TRBV7-9 and TRBJ2-1, with D perhaps matching TRBD2 (6 bases). CDR3 length equals 13 residues. V lost 0 bases, J lost 8 bases, and 8 bases lay in between. The germline V gene has CDR1 SEHNR and CDR2 FQNEAQ (reference sequence). This CDR3 reads CASSLAGGDEQFF. The CDR3, as DNA: TGTGCCAGCAGCTTAGCAGGCGGGGATGAGCAGTTCTTC.

In regard to this clone: An end of the junction does not agree with germline; a read error may underlie this. The chain links TRBV7-7 to TRBJ2-5; 11 bases map to TRBD2. Germline CDR1 SSHAT, CDR2 FNYEAQ (reference sequence). The CDR3 sequence is 16 residues long. CDR3 nucleotides: TGTGCTAGCAGTCTTAGCGGGAGGGGCGAATTCGAGACCCAGTACTTC. Translation gives CASSLSGRGEFETQYF.

V and J are TRBV16 and TRBJ2-7; 9 nucleotides match TRBD2. V trimming: 4 bases; J trimming: 4 bases; junction bases outside the gene matches: 2. Looked up from germline, CDR1 is KGHSY and CDR2 is FQNENV. This CDR3 is 13 amino acids long. CDR3 protein: CASSLAGEYEQYF. The CDR3 bases are TGTGCCAGCAGCCTAGCGGGAGAGTACGAGCAGTACTTC.

The chain is built from TRBV30 and TRBJ2-5, with 7 bases fitting TRBD1. The CDR3 runs to 13 residues. V was pared by 5 bases and J by 4 bases, with 7 bases of the junction left unmatched. The germline gives CDR1 GTSNPN, CDR2 SVGIG (reference sequence). CDR3 protein: CAWSTGHRETQYF. Written as DNA, the CDR3 is TGTGCCTGGTCGACAGGGCATCGAGAGACCCAGTACTTC.

This clone was counted a few times. The chain is built from TRBV7-9 and TRBJ2-3; TRBD2 matches 8 bases. The CDR3 totals 15 residues. Trimming removed 1 base from V and 5 bases from J; junction bases left unmatched: 5. CDR1 and CDR2 (germline): SEHNR, FQNEAQ (reference sequence). CDR3: CASSLGGTRKDTQYF. The DNA for the CDR3 is TGTGCCAGCAGCTTAGGGGGGACTAGGAAAGATACGCAGTATTTT.

This chain joins TRBV5-4 and TRBJ2-2; no reliable D call. The CDR3 consists of 14 residues. V gave up 3 bases and J gave up 4 bases, with 10 bases separating them. CDR1 SGHNT and CDR2 YYREEE come from the germline V gene (reference sequence). CDR3 in DNA: TGTGCCAGCAGCTCCCGCTCAGGCACCGGGGAGCTGTTTTTT. Its translation: CASSSRSGTGELFF.

This chain uses TRBV27 with TRBJ1-4, with 8 bases identical to TRBD1. Germline V gene sequence: CDR1 MNHEY, CDR2 SMNVEV (reference sequence). The CDR3 runs to 19 residues. V trimming: 5 bases; J trimming: 7 bases; junction bases outside the gene matches: 21. The CDR3 here is CASSQQRPGTGRFFEKLFF. The CDR3 region has the DNA TGTGCCAGCAGTCAGCAGCGACCCGGGACAGGACGGTTCTTTGAAAAACTGTTTTTT.